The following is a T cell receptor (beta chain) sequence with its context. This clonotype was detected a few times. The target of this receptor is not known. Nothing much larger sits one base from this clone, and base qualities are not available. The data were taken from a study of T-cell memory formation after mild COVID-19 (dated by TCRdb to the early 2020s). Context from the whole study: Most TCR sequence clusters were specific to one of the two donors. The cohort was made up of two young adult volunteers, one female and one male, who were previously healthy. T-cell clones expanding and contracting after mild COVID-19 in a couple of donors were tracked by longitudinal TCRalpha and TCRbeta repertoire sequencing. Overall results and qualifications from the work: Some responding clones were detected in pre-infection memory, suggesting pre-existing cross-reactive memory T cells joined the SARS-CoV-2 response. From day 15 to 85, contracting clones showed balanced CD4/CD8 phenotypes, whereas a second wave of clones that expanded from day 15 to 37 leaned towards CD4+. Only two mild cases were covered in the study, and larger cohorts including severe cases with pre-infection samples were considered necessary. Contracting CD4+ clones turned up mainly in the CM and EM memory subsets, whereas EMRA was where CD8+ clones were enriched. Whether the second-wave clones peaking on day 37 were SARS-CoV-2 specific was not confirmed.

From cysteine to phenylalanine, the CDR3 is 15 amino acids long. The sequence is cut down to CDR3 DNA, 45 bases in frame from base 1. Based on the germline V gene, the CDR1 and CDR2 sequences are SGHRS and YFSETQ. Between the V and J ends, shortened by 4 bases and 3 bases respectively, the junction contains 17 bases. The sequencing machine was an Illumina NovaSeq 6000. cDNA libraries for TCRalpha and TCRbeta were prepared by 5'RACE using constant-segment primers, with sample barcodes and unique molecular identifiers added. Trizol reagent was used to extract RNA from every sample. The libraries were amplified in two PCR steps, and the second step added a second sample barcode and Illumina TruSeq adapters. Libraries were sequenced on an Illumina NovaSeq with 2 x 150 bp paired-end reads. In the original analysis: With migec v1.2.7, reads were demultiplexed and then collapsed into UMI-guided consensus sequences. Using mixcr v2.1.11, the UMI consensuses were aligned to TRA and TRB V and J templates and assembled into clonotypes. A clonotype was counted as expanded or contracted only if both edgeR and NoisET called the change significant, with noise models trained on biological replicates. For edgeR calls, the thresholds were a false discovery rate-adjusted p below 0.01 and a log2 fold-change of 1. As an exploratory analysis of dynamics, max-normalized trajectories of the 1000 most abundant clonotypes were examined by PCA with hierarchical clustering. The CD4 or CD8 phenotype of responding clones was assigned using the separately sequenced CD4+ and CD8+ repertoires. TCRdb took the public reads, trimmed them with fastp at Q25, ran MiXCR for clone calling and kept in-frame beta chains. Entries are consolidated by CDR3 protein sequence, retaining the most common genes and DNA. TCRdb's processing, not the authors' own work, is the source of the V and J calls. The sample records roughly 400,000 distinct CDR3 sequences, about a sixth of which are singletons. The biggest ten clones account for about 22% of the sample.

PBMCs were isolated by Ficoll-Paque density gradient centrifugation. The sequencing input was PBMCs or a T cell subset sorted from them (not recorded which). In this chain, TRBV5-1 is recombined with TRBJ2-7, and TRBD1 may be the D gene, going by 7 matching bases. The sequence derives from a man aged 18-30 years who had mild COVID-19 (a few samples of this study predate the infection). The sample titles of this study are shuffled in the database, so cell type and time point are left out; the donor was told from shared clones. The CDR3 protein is CASSEDGGGLYEQYF. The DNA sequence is TGCGCCAGCAGCGAGGACGGAGGGGGCCTCTACGAGCAGTACTTC.